These 31 T cell receptor beta chains were all obtained from the same sample, sequenced in a study of blood T cell repertoires in COVID-19. Sequencing used immunoSEQ multiplex PCR; TCRdb keeps in-frame clones, though not all of them. The sample yields some 190,000 clones, nearly 90% seen once. The material sequenced was peripheral blood. Every receptor here comes from a woman between 40 and 55 years old who had recovered from COVID-19.

The CDR3: CSANSGSGDSTDTQYF. Here the CDR3 DNA reads TGCAGCGCAAATAGCGGGAGCGGAGATAGCACAGATACGCAGTATTTT. The genes are TRBV29-1 and TRBJ2-3; 9 bases align to TRBD2. The CDR3 has 16 residues. Per the germline V gene, CDR1 is SQVTM and CDR2 is ANQGSEA. Trimming cost V 7 bases and J 0 bases; bases outside gene matches: 11.

The V call is TRBV6-5, the J call TRBJ1-6, with 9 bases aligning to TRBD1. This CDR3 is 13 amino acids long. V shed 9 bases and J 7 bases; nucleotides not matched to a gene: 4. Germline V gene data show CDR1 as MNHEY and CDR2 as SVGAGI. The CDR3 sequence: CASGDRANSPLHF. The DNA of the CDR3 is TGTGCCAGTGGGGACAGGGCCAATTCACCCCTCCACTTT.

This sequence joins TRBV5-1 and TRBJ2-3; D perhaps matches TRBD2 (5 bases). With 1 base removed from V and 5 bases from J, the gap between germline ends came to 17 bases. CDR3 size: 16 residues. Germline V CDR1 and CDR2: SGHRS, YFSETQ. CDR3 sequence: CASSLLPGGVGDTQYF. The CDR3 nucleotides are TGCGCCAGCAGCTTGTTACCAGGAGGTGTGGGAGATACGCAGTATTTT.

V is TRBV19 and J is TRBJ1-1; 8 bases fit TRBD1. The CDR3 spans 13 residues. The V and J ends lost 10 bases and 4 bases, in that order; junction bases with no gene match: 8. CDR1 and CDR2 (germline): LNHDA, SQIVND (reference sequence). CDR3 amino acids: CATQDREGTEAFF. The CDR3 region has the DNA TGTGCCACCCAGGACAGGGAAGGCACTGAAGCTTTCTTT.

Only a few counts were recorded for this clone. In DNA form, the CDR3 reads TGCGCCAGCAGCTTTCTAGCGGGAGACTCCTACGAGCAGTACTTC. This translates into CASSFLAGDSYEQYF. The V and J genes are TRBV5-1 and TRBJ2-7; 10 bases agree with TRBD2. V lost 2 bases, J lost 0 bases, and 2 bases stayed unmatched. The germline gives CDR1 SGHRS, CDR2 YFSETQ. The CDR3 totals 15 residues.

The chain combines TRBV9 with TRBJ2-2; unclear D gene. Trimming removed 0 bases at V and 2 bases at J, with 5 bases between. This CDR3 has 14 residues. Looked up from germline, CDR1 is SGDLS and CDR2 is YYNGEE. CDR3 loop: CASSVVSNTGELFF. CDR3 sequence (DNA): TGTGCCAGCAGCGTAGTGAGTAACACCGGGGAGCTGTTTTTT.

The rearrangement uses TRBV4-3 and TRBJ2-6; D is undetermined. Trimming pared 0 bases from V and 4 bases from J, leaving 4 bases between. Germline assignment: CDR1 LGHNA and CDR2 YSLEER. This CDR3 has 14 residues. CDR3 bases: TGCGCCAGCAGCCAAGAGTCGGGGGCCAACGTCCTGACTTTC. Protein: CASSQESGANVLTF.

The J gene is TRBJ2-7, the V gene TRBV27; 13 bases line up with TRBD2. The V gene end was trimmed by 10 bases and the J gene end by 1 base; junction bases not matched to a gene: 10. The germline V gene encodes CDR1 MNHEY and CDR2 SMNVEV (reference sequence). The CDR3 length is 16 residues. CDR3 nucleotides: TGTGCCACCAGGGGACTAGCGGGATTGGCGTCCTACGAGCAGTACTTC. This translates into CATRGLAGLASYEQYF.

The chain has TRBV30 and TRBJ2-5, with D unclear. Germline V CDR1 and CDR2: GTSNPN, SVGIG (reference sequence). V gave up 0 bases and J gave up 5 bases, with 10 bases separating them. CDR3 length equals 13 residues. Written as DNA, the CDR3 is TGTGCCTGGAGTGTATCGTTTGCGGAGACCCAGTACTTC. Protein sequence: CAWSVSFAETQYF.

On this clone: Other nucleotide sequences from this sample produce the same CDR3. V usage is TRBV12-3 or TRBV12-4 and J usage is TRBJ2-7, with D perhaps TRBD1 (5 bases). The CDR3 extends over 11 amino acids. V gave up 6 bases and J gave up 7 bases, with 10 bases separating them. For the CDR3, the DNA is TGTGCCAGCAGCCAGGGTTATGAGCAGTACTTC. Its translation is CASSQGYEQYF.

There are a few counts of this clone. This chain connects TRBV27 to TRBJ1-2; D is perhaps TRBD1 (6 bases). CDR1 and CDR2 from the germline V gene are MNHEY and SMNVEV (reference sequence). This CDR3 is 14 amino acids long. Trimming took 5 bases from V and 0 from J, leaving 10 bases between them. This chain's CDR3 is CASSTGRTNYGYTF. DNA for the CDR3: TGTGCCAGCAGTACAGGGCGTACTAACTATGGCTACACCTTC.

This chain uses TRBV24-1 with TRBJ2-5; 10 nucleotides agree with TRBD1. The CDR3 consists of 16 residues. Per the germline V gene, CDR1 is KGHDR and CDR2 is SFDVKD. Trimming at V came to 7 bases and at J to 3 bases, leaving 10 bases not matched to a gene. CDR3 loop: CATSQTGTGVEETQYF. Written as DNA, the CDR3 is TGTGCCACCAGCCAAACCGGGACAGGGGTTGAAGAGACCCAGTACTTC.

The V and J genes are TRBV30 and TRBJ1-5; D gene ambiguous. Germline loops: CDR1 GTSNPN, CDR2 SVGIG (reference sequence). V was shortened by 1 base and J by 7 bases, with 11 bases between the two germline ends. The CDR3 has 13 amino acids. The CDR3 loop reads CAWSEYRRQPQHF. The CDR3 DNA reads as TGTGCCTGGAGTGAGTATAGGAGGCAGCCCCAGCATTTT.

The V call is TRBV7-3, the J call TRBJ2-7; TRBD2 is a possible D gene (6 bases). From germline, CDR1 is SGHTA and CDR2 FQGTGA. Trimming shortened V by 5 bases and J by 4 bases, and 21 bases separated the two germline ends. This CDR3 has 16 amino acids. Written as DNA, the CDR3 is TGTGCCAGCAGCGCGGGACCCAGCGGGCAGGGATACGAGCAGTACTTC. Encoded protein: CASSAGPSGQGYEQYF.

This sequence joins TRBV27 and TRBJ1-5, with 7 positions matching TRBD1. V trimming: 5 bases; J trimming: 8 bases; junction bases outside the gene matches: 12. Germline V gene sequence: CDR1 MNHEY, CDR2 SMNVEV (reference sequence). This CDR3 is 15 amino acids long. CDR3 DNA sequence: TGTGCCAGCAGTCCTCCGGGACAGTGGGCTAAGCCCCAGCATTTT. Amino acid sequence: CASSPPGQWAKPQHF.

J is TRBJ2-3 and V is TRBV4-2; TRBD2 matches at 15 bases. This CDR3 region has 16 residues. Germline trimming cut 0 bases from V and 6 bases from J; bases unmatched to any gene: 1. Germline CDR1 is LGHNA and CDR2 is YNFKEQ. DNA for the CDR3: TGTGCCAGCAGCCAAGATGGGACTAGCGGGAGGGATACGCAGTATTTT. Protein: CASSQDGTSGRDTQYF.

V is TRBV5-3 and J is TRBJ1-5; no clear D. TRBV5-3 is noted as an ORF with a role that remains uncertain. The CDR3 consists of 16 residues. The germline V and J ends were trimmed by 1 base and 3 bases, with 14 bases remaining between them. In nucleotides, the CDR3 is TGTGCCAGAAGCTTGTCGGGAGATGGTCCCAATCAGCCCCAGCATTTT. Its protein is CARSLSGDGPNQPQHF.

This clone occurred once. This chain links TRBV18 with TRBJ1-6; D ambiguous. Germline lookup yields CDR1 KGHSH and CDR2 LQKENI. CDR3 length equals 13 residues. V was cut by 0 bases and J by 8 bases, with 5 bases left in between. The CDR3 DNA is TGTGCCAGCTCACCACCGCGAGATTCACCCCTCCACTTT. This translates into CASSPPRDSPLHF.

J is TRBJ2-1 and V is TRBV5-1; the D gene is possibly TRBD2 (5 bases). The CDR3 covers 18 residues. Germline CDR1 is SGHRS and CDR2 is YFSETQ. V lost 1 base, J lost 5 bases, and 22 bases lay in between. CDR3 in amino acids: CASSLKLREISADNEQFF. For the CDR3, the DNA is TGCGCCAGCAGCTTGAAGCTGAGGGAGATAAGCGCGGACAATGAGCAGTTCTTC.

The chain recombines TRBV3-1 (or the pseudogene TRBV3-2) with TRBJ2-3, with 11 bases fitting TRBD1. Germline CDR1 reads LGHDT; CDR2 reads YNNKEL (reference sequence). The CDR3 contains 15 residues. Unmatched junction bases numbered 4, after V lost 4 bases and J lost 4 bases. CDR3 protein: CASSRPGQGADTQYF. Here the CDR3 DNA reads TGTGCCAGCAGCCGCCCGGGACAGGGGGCAGATACGCAGTATTTT.

This sequence joins TRBV12-5 and TRBJ1-2; 7 bases line up with TRBD1. The CDR3 covers 17 residues. After removal of 0 bases from V and 3 bases from J, the junction contained 10 bases not matched to a gene. CDR1 is LGHNT, CDR2 FRNRAP, per germline. In DNA form, the CDR3 reads TGTGCTAGTGGTTTGGTCCCGACAGGGCTTGGGGACTATGGCTACACCTTC. This translates into CASGLVPTGLGDYGYTF.

The chain has TRBV10-3 and TRBJ2-7; 9 bases are shared with TRBD1. CDR1 and CDR2 from the germline V gene are ENHRY and SYGVKD. J lost 4 bases, V lost 0 bases, and 4 bases had no gene match. There are 15 residues in the CDR3. CDR3 region: CAISESPGQGYEQYF. The CDR3 DNA is TGTGCCATCAGTGAGTCCCCGGGACAGGGTTACGAGCAGTACTTC.

The J gene is TRBJ2-1, the V gene TRBV5-1; 8 bases are a match to TRBD2. Germline V gives CDR1 SGHRS, CDR2 YFSETQ. J was trimmed by 4 bases and V by 0 bases; bases with no gene match: 12. The CDR3 loop spans 18 amino acids. As DNA, the CDR3 is TGCGCCAGCAGCTTGGAGGGACTAGATACCGCCACATACAATGAGCAGTTCTTC. Amino acids: CASSLEGLDTATYNEQFF.

The chain recombines TRBV12-2 with TRBJ2-7; whether TRBD2, the table's D call, matches the DNA was not checked. TRBV12-2 counts as a pseudogene. The CDR3 extends over 15 amino acids. The CDR3 DNA follows: TGTGCAAGTCGCTTAGAAGTAGCGGGAGGCGGCGAGCAGTACTTC. It specifies CASRLEVAGGGEQYF.

This sequence joins TRBV19 and TRBJ2-1; 11 bases align to TRBD2. Germline values: CDR1 LNHDA, CDR2 SQIVND (reference sequence). V shed 0 bases and J 4 bases; nucleotides not matched to a gene: 11. The CDR3 totals 19 residues. The CDR3 DNA follows: TGTGCCAGTAGTATAGATCCCTTGACTAGCGGGATAGTGTACAATGAGCAGTTCTTC. This codes for CASSIDPLTSGIVYNEQFF.

This clone occurred once. The chain recombines TRBV5-5 with TRBJ1-1, with no clear D. This CDR3 has 12 residues. Germline loops: CDR1 SGHKS, CDR2 YYEKEE (reference sequence). The V and J ends lost 0 bases and 2 bases respectively, with 2 bases between them. CDR3 DNA: TGTGCCAGCAGCTTGGTAAACACTGAAGCTTTCTTT. Translation gives CASSLVNTEAFF.

This chain uses TRBV13 with TRBJ2-7; D unresolved. The V end lost 4 bases, the J end lost 2 bases, and 12 bases lay between the germline ends. The V gene's germline CDR1 is PRHDT and CDR2 FYEKMQ (reference sequence). This CDR3 has 14 amino acids. CDR3 sequence reads: CASSSPGSTYEQYF. CDR3 bases: TGTGCCAGCAGCTCCCCCGGGTCGACCTACGAGCAGTACTTC.

CDR3 region: CASSPDPTGHTGELFF. In DNA, the CDR3 is TGTGCCAGCAGCCCAGACCCGACAGGGCACACCGGGGAGCTGTTTTTT. The chain employs TRBV6-2 or TRBV6-3 and TRBJ2-2, with TRBD1 matching over 7 bases. V dropped 6 bases and J dropped 3; count of bases not matched to a gene: 10. This CDR3 is 16 amino acids long. CDR1 and CDR2 from the germline V gene are MNHEY and SVGEGT.

This chain links TRBV19 with TRBJ2-3; D gene uncertain. The CDR3 covers 17 residues. Trimming pared 2 bases from V and 2 bases from J, leaving 17 bases between. Germline V lookup: CDR1 LNHDA, CDR2 SQIVND (reference sequence). CDR3 nucleotides: TGTGCCAGTAGTATATATTCCCAGGCGATCTACACAGATACGCAGTATTTT. This encodes CASSIYSQAIYTDTQYF.

This chain uses TRBV11-2 with TRBJ2-5, with 11 nucleotides matching TRBD2. The CDR3 has 16 amino acids. Germline trimming cut 2 bases from V and 2 bases from J; bases unmatched to any gene: 4. Germline V gene lookup returns CDR1 SGHAT and CDR2 FQNNGV. CDR3 sequence reads: CASSLTGLADQETQYF. The CDR3 DNA reads TGTGCCAGCAGCTTAACGGGACTAGCGGATCAAGAGACCCAGTACTTC.

This clone was seen only once. The chain combines TRBV18 with TRBJ1-2; D might be TRBD1 (6 bases). V was shortened by 3 bases and J by 5 bases, with 19 bases between the two germline ends. CDR1 KGHSH and CDR2 LQKENI come from the germline V gene. This CDR3 spans 16 amino acids. CDR3 bases: TGTGCCAGCTCACCGGTTATTCACAGGGTTAAGTATGGCTACACCTTC. Its translation: CASSPVIHRVKYGYTF.